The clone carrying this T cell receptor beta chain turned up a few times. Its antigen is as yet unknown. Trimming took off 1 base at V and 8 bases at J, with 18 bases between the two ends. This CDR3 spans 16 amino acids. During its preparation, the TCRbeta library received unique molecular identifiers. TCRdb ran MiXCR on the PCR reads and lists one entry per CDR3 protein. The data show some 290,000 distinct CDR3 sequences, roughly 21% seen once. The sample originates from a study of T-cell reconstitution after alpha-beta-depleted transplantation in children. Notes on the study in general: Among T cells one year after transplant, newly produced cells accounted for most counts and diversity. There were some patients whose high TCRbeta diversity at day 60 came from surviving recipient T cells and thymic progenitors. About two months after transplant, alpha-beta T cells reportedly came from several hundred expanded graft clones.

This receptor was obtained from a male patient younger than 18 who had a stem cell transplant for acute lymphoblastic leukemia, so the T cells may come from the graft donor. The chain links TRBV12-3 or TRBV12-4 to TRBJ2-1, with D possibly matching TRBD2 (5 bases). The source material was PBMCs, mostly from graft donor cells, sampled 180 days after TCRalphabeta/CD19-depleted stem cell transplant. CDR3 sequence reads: CASSLGEGTVADEQFF. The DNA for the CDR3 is TGTGCCAGCAGTTTAGGAGAGGGTACAGTAGCTGATGAGCAGTTCTTC.